This entry describes one TCR beta chain. This specimen comes from a study of T cells in narcolepsy. CDR1 and CDR2 from the germline V gene are SGHDN and FVKESK. V was trimmed by 1 base and J by 4 bases, leaving 10 bases between them. The CDR3 loop spans 14 amino acids. Only in-frame clones appear in the TCRdb table, and some are missing; sequencing was by immunoSEQ multiplex PCR. This sample has tens of thousands of clones, with roughly 83% found just once. This receptor was taken from a human donor with narcolepsy. The rearrangement uses TRBV14 and TRBJ1-1; a possible D gene is TRBD1 (5 bases). Sequenced material: CD45RA- memory CD4+ T cells from PBMCs. Here the CDR3 reads CASSQVYGATEAFF. The CDR3 coding sequence is TGTGCCAGCAGCCAAGTTTACGGGGCCACTGAAGCTTTCTTT.